What follows are 25 T cell receptor beta chains derived from one specimen sequenced in a study of blood T cell repertoires in COVID-19. Measured with immunoSEQ multiplex PCR; TCRdb has only the in-frame clones, and not every one. The sample lists over 200,000 clones, over 75% occurring once. Sequencing was done on a sample of peripheral blood. The receptors derive from a woman aged 25 to 39 with acute or convalescent COVID-19.

The chain links TRBV24-1 to TRBJ2-1, with 10 bases aligning to TRBD2. The CDR3 contains 13 residues. From germline, CDR1 is KGHDR and CDR2 SFDVKD. The V gene end was trimmed by 10 bases and the J gene end by 8 bases; junction bases not matched to a gene: 7. CDR3 sequence: CATGASGSDEQFF. DNA for the CDR3: TGTGCCACGGGGGCTAGCGGGAGTGATGAGCAGTTCTTC.

The chain joins TRBV25-1 to TRBJ1-2; weak D call: TRBD1 (5 bases). Germline CDR1 MGHDK, CDR2 SYGVNS. The CDR3 runs 16 residues. V was clipped by 1 base and J by 2 bases, with 14 bases between them. The CDR3, as DNA: TGTGCCAGCAGTGAATGGGGCGGGGGAGCGAACTATGGCTACACCTTC. This codes for CASSEWGGGANYGYTF.

The chain uses TRBV19 and TRBJ2-3; 14 bases fit TRBD2. The CDR3 contains 19 residues. J was trimmed by 0 bases and V by 5 bases; bases with no gene match: 10. The germline CDR1 and CDR2 sequences are LNHDA and SQIVND (reference sequence). The chain's CDR3 is CASSRQGLAGGHSTDTQYF. The CDR3 DNA follows: TGTGCCAGTAGTCGCCAAGGACTAGCGGGAGGACATAGCACAGATACGCAGTATTTT.

The chain has TRBV7-3 and TRBJ2-1; D ambiguous. CDR1 SGHTA and CDR2 FQGTGA come from the germline V gene. The CDR3 consists of 13 residues. Trimming stripped 5 bases from V and 10 bases from J, with 15 bases between. CDR3 residues: CASSRGLSTEQFF. CDR3 sequence (DNA): TGTGCCAGCAGCCGAGGCCTATCTACGGAGCAGTTCTTC.

The chain combines TRBV29-1 with TRBJ2-7; 9 bases align to TRBD2. CDR1 is SQVTM, CDR2 ANQGSEA, per germline. CDR3 length: 14 amino acids. V was clipped by 4 bases and J by 2 bases; unmatched bases: 6. The CDR3 DNA follows: TGCAGCGTTGTAGCGGGAGATAACCCCTACGAGCAGTACTTC. Amino acid sequence: CSVVAGDNPYEQYF.

The rearrangement joins TRBV10-2 to TRBJ2-3; D might be TRBD1 (5 bases). CDR1 WSHSY and CDR2 SAAADI come from the germline V gene. Trimming stripped 10 bases from V and 7 bases from J, with 15 bases between. The CDR3 spans 12 residues. In DNA, the CDR3 is TGCGCCATCTCGGACACGGCCTATACGCAGTATTTT. Its protein is CAISDTAYTQYF.

The genes are TRBV19 and TRBJ2-6; 7 nucleotides match TRBD1. The length of the CDR3 is 14 residues. V trimming: 9 bases; J trimming: 2 bases; junction bases outside the gene matches: 4. The germline V gene has CDR1 LNHDA and CDR2 SQIVND (reference sequence). The CDR3 sequence: CASLDRAGANVLTF. Here the CDR3 DNA reads TGTGCCAGCCTCGACAGGGCTGGGGCCAACGTCCTGACTTTC.

CDR3 sequence: CAWRGGAYEQYF. The CDR3, as DNA: TGTGCCTGGAGAGGAGGGGCCTACGAGCAGTACTTC. V gene TRBV30 combines with J gene TRBJ2-7; D is possibly TRBD2 (6 bases). V gave up 3 bases and J gave up 2 bases, with 8 bases separating them. Germline CDR1 and CDR2: GTSNPN and SVGIG (reference sequence). There are 12 residues in the CDR3.

The rearrangement uses TRBV10-2 and TRBJ2-5; TRBD2 might be the D (6 bases). Trimming pared 9 bases from V and 1 base from J, leaving 18 bases between. The germline V gene encodes CDR1 WSHSY and CDR2 SAAADI. The CDR3 contains 15 residues. The DNA for the CDR3 is TGCGCCAGTGGGGCGGGGCGGGTCACCCAAGAGACCCAGTACTTC. This gives the protein CASGAGRVTQETQYF.

This chain joins TRBV27 and TRBJ2-1; 12 bases line up with TRBD2. The CDR3 runs to 17 residues. Germline V gene data show CDR1 as MNHEY and CDR2 as SMNVEV (reference sequence). V shed 5 bases and J 4 bases; nucleotides not matched to a gene: 9. DNA of the CDR3: TGTGCCAGCAGTCTCCCGGGACTAGCGGGCCTATACAATGAGCAGTTCTTC. Amino acids: CASSLPGLAGLYNEQFF.

This clone was found once. CDR3 sequence (DNA): TGTGCCAGCAGTGATAGCGGGACGGGAGAGACCCAGTACTTC. The encoded protein is CASSDSGTGETQYF. The chain joins TRBV7-2 to TRBJ2-5, with TRBD2 matching over 8 bases. Looked up from germline, CDR1 is SGHTA and CDR2 is FQGNSA. The junction had 7 bases not matched to a gene; V was cut back by 6 bases and J by 4 bases. CDR3 size: 14 residues.

This clone was counted a single time. The chain uses TRBV23-1 and TRBJ2-5, with TRBD1 identical over 8 bases. TRBV23-1 is marked as an open reading frame, function uncertain. This CDR3 is 13 amino acids long. Trimming cost V 10 bases and J 4 bases; bases outside gene matches: 8. The CDR3 DNA follows: TGCGCCACCCGGACAGGGCCTATAGAGACCCAGTACTTC. Its protein is CATRTGPIETQYF.

The chain combines TRBV21-1 with TRBJ2-7; TRBD2 is taken as the D call from the table, unchecked against the DNA. TRBV21-1 corresponds to a pseudogene. The CDR3 loop spans 16 amino acids. The CDR3 region has the DNA TGTGCCAGCAGCAAAGATCTCCCCGAGGGCCCCTACGAGCAGTACTTC. It is translated as CASSKDLPEGPYEQYF.

The V gene is TRBV5-1, the J gene TRBJ2-7; D is perhaps TRBD2 (5 bases). This CDR3 is 15 amino acids long. The germline gives CDR1 SGHRS, CDR2 YFSETQ. Trimming removed 1 base at V and 2 bases at J, with 13 bases between. CDR3 coding DNA: TGCGCCAGCAGCTTGTGGGCGGGTGGAACCTACGAGCAGTACTTC. This codes for CASSLWAGGTYEQYF.

V usage is TRBV12-3 or TRBV12-4 and J usage is TRBJ2-7; 7 nucleotides agree with TRBD1. V lost 5 bases and J lost 3; bases outside the gene matches: 1. The CDR3 consists of 12 residues. CDR3 DNA sequence: TGTGCCAGCAGTACAGGGGTCTACGAGCAGTACTTC. Its protein is CASSTGVYEQYF.

This chain uses TRBV30 with TRBJ2-3; D is perhaps TRBD1 (6 bases). V gave up 3 bases and J gave up 6 bases, with 22 bases separating them. The CDR3 has 16 residues. The V gene's germline CDR1 is GTSNPN and CDR2 SVGIG (reference sequence). The CDR3 bases are TGTGCCTGGAGAAGGACAGAGCATCCTCAAGGGGATACGCAGTATTTT. It specifies CAWRRTEHPQGDTQYF.

This chain connects TRBV29-1 to TRBJ2-1; tentative D call: TRBD2 (6 bases). The ends were cut back, 4 bases at V and 4 bases at J, with 11 bases in the middle. CDR1 and CDR2 (germline): SQVTM, ANQGSEA. The CDR3 is 13 residues long. The CDR3 nucleotides are TGCAGCGTTGCGGGCGGGGAATACAATGAGCAGTTCTTC. This encodes CSVAGGEYNEQFF.

The genes are TRBV15 and TRBJ2-7, with 13 bases aligning to TRBD2. V lost 7 bases and J lost 5; bases outside the gene matches: 11. Per the germline V gene, CDR1 is LNHNV and CDR2 is YYDKDF (reference sequence). The CDR3 spans 16 residues. The CDR3 bases are TGTGCCACCACCCGTGAACGGACTAGCGGGAGAAACGAGCAGTACTTC. Protein product: CATTRERTSGRNEQYF. The full variable domain, with the rest looked up from reference TRBV15 and TRBJ2-7, is DAMVIQNPRYQVTQFGKPVTLSCSQTLNHNVMYWYQQKSSQAPKLLFHYYDKDFNNEADTPDNFQSRRPNTSFCFLDIRSPGLGDTAMYLCATTRERTSGRNEQYFGPGTRLTVT.

This clone came up a few times. The chain recombines TRBV7-9 with TRBJ2-7, with 7 bases matching TRBD1. Germline V lookup: CDR1 SEHNR, CDR2 FQNEAQ (reference sequence). Unmatched junction bases numbered 8, after V lost 0 bases and J lost 3 bases. The CDR3 totals 16 residues. The CDR3 nucleotides read TGTGCCAGCAGCTTAGCCCACAGGGGCATCTTCTACGAGCAGTACTTC. Protein product: CASSLAHRGIFYEQYF.

This rearrangement joins TRBV5-6 to TRBJ2-7; TRBD2 matches 14 bases. V was pared by 4 bases and J by 2 bases, with 2 bases of the junction left unmatched. This CDR3 region has 15 residues. The germline V gene encodes CDR1 SGHDT and CDR2 YYEEEE. The CDR3 sequence: CASSRLAGGTYEQYF. CDR3 coding DNA: TGTGCCAGCAGCAGACTAGCGGGAGGGACCTACGAGCAGTACTTC.

The chain employs TRBV7-9 and TRBJ2-7; perhaps TRBD1 as D (5 bases). Trimming pared 5 bases from V and 3 bases from J, leaving 20 bases between. Germline loops: CDR1 SEHNR, CDR2 FQNEAQ (reference sequence). The length of the CDR3 is 16 residues. DNA of the CDR3: TGTGCCAGCAGCAGCCTCGGGCGACAGCTACACTACGAGCAGTACTTC. Amino acids: CASSSLGRQLHYEQYF.

The chain employs TRBV12-5 and TRBJ1-1; a possible D gene is TRBD1 (6 bases). The CDR3 is made up of 14 amino acids. Trimming removed 5 bases at V and 1 base at J, with 11 bases between. In germline, CDR1 is LGHNT, CDR2 FRNRAP. This chain's CDR3 is CASGDTGRNTEAFF. Written as DNA, the CDR3 is TGTGCTAGTGGTGATACAGGGCGGAACACTGAAGCTTTCTTT. The full variable domain, rest sourced from reference TRBV12-5 and TRBJ1-1, is DARVTQTPRHKVTEMGQEVTMRCQPILGHNTVFWYRQTMMQGLELLAYFRNRAPLDDSGMPKDRFSAEMPDATLATLKIQPSEPRDSAVYFCASGDTGRNTEAFFGQGTRLTVV.

The chain combines TRBV7-2 with TRBJ1-2; TRBD1 matches 9 bases. Germline V lookup: CDR1 SGHTA, CDR2 FQGNSA. This CDR3 has 16 residues. After removal of 3 bases from V and 4 bases from J, the junction contained 9 bases not matched to a gene. The CDR3 nucleotides read TGTGCCAGCAGCTTGGGACAGGGCCGTGTTAGCTATGGCTACACCTTC. This gives the protein CASSLGQGRVSYGYTF.

The rearrangement links TRBV27 to TRBJ2-1, with 7 bases lining up with TRBD1. The germline V gene encodes CDR1 MNHEY and CDR2 SMNVEV (reference sequence). The CDR3 extends over 15 amino acids. With V trimmed by 5 bases and J by 1 base, 5 bases remained unmatched. CDR3 nucleotides: TGTGCCAGCAGTGTCGGGACAGTTTCCTACAATGAGCAGTTCTTC. As protein: CASSVGTVSYNEQFF.

The chain employs TRBV2 and TRBJ2-7; 7 bases align to TRBD2. This CDR3 is built from 14 residues. Unmatched junction bases numbered 9, after V lost 7 bases and J lost 3 bases. Germline values: CDR1 SNHLY, CDR2 FYNNEI. The CDR3 region has the DNA TGTGCCAGCACGGTCCCGGGAGGCCTCTACGAGCAGTACTTC. Its protein product is CASTVPGGLYEQYF.